Shown below are 6 T cell receptor beta chains from a single sample sequenced in a study of control samples from healthy donors and cancer patients. TCRdb's table, derived via immunoSEQ multiplex PCR, lists solely in-frame clones and lacks some. The table has some 140,000 clones, approximately 92% seen once; the top ten hold about 11%. Sequencing input: blood. The receptors originated from a man aged 30 to 39 in good health.

The chain recombines TRBV6-1 with TRBJ2-7, with 9 bases identical to TRBD1. CDR1 and CDR2 (germline): MNHNS, SASEGT. The trim removed 6 bases at V and 6 bases at J, leaving 9 bases unmatched. The CDR3 has 14 residues. CDR3 sequence reads: CASRGQGMPFEQYF. CDR3 nucleotide sequence: TGTGCCAGCAGGGGACAGGGAATGCCCTTCGAGCAGTACTTC.

The V and J genes are TRBV4-3 and TRBJ2-3, with D unresolved. Germline CDR1 LGHNA, CDR2 YSLEER. Trimming took off 0 bases at V and 0 bases at J, with 10 bases between the two ends. The CDR3 has 16 residues. This CDR3 is CASSQDWADSTDTQYF. Written as DNA, the CDR3 is TGCGCCAGCAGCCAAGATTGGGCTGACAGCACAGATACGCAGTATTTT.

The CDR3 loop is CASSPGGYNQPQHF. Written as DNA, the CDR3 is TGCGCCAGCAGCCCCGGCGGCTACAATCAGCCCCAGCATTTT. The chain links TRBV5-1 to TRBJ1-5, with D hard to call. The CDR3 has 14 amino acids. V was trimmed by 4 bases and J by 3 bases, leaving 11 bases between them. Germline lookup yields CDR1 SGHRS and CDR2 YFSETQ.

The genes are TRBV5-1 and TRBJ2-7; 7 bases fit TRBD1. There are 15 residues in the CDR3. Germline V gene lookup returns CDR1 SGHRS and CDR2 YFSETQ. After removal of 5 bases from V and 2 bases from J, the junction contained 10 bases not matched to a gene. In DNA form, the CDR3 reads TGCGCCAGCAGAATGATCCCGGGACAGACCTACGAGCAGTACTTC. Protein product: CASRMIPGQTYEQYF.

This clone showed up just once. The V and J genes are TRBV12-2 and TRBJ1-3. TRBV12-2 is annotated as a pseudogene. The CDR3 loop spans 18 amino acids. The CDR3 reads CASRLALRGSDSGNTIYF. As DNA, the CDR3 is TGTGCAAGTCGCTTAGCGCTCCGGGGCAGCGATTCTGGAAACACCATATATTTT.

V usage is TRBV12-3 or TRBV12-4 and J usage is TRBJ2-7, with D perhaps TRBD2 (6 bases). Trimming took 2 bases from V and 4 from J, leaving 9 bases between them. The length of the CDR3 is 13 residues. The CDR3 DNA is TGTGCCAGCAGTTTACGGGGGTGGTACGAGCAGTACTTC. It codes for CASSLRGWYEQYF.